These 2 T cell receptor beta chains came from one sample sequenced in a study of lymphopenia after photon versus proton radiotherapy. TCRdb keeps only in-frame clones here, not all; method: immunoSEQ multiplex PCR. The sample holds more than 11,000 clones, 82% seen once. The sample was peripheral blood, taken from a patient treated with photon-based radiotherapy. Every receptor here comes from a man over 45 with gastric cancer.

This sequence joins TRBV4-2 and TRBJ2-5, with D unclear. The CDR3 is made up of 14 amino acids. V was clipped by 0 bases and J by 2 bases, with 7 bases between them. The germline gives CDR1 LGHNA, CDR2 YNFKEQ. CDR3 sequence: CASSQDPRQETQYF. In nucleotides, the CDR3 is TGTGCCAGCAGCCAAGACCCTCGGCAAGAGACCCAGTACTTC.

This chain's CDR3 is CASSPYRGDNTEAFF. The CDR3 DNA is TGTGCCAGCTCACCCTACAGGGGCGATAACACTGAAGCTTTCTTT. This chain joins TRBV18 and TRBJ1-1, with 7 bases that match TRBD1. The germline gives CDR1 KGHSH, CDR2 LQKENI. The CDR3 totals 15 residues. V dropped 3 bases and J dropped 2; count of bases not matched to a gene: 6.